A selection of T cell receptor beta chains follows, all from one sample in a study of blood T cell repertoires in COVID-19. Assay: immunoSEQ multiplex PCR; the TCRdb copy retains only in-frame clones and omits some. The table has around 250,000 clones, approximately 90% seen once. The sample was PBMCs or T cells enriched from blood (not recorded which). The origin of the receptors is a woman aged 25 to 39 with acute COVID-19. CDR3s include the opening cysteine and the closing phenylalanine or tryptophan. The D gene is left open where the match is weak. Clone size is not always given. Where it is, it says once, few, many or a class for expanded clones.

TRBV5-1,NA,NA,TRBJ2-5,TGCGCCAGCAGCCAGGGGTGGGAGTACCAAGAGACCCAGTACTTC,CASSQGWEYQETQYF
TRBV18,NA,TRBD1,TRBJ2-1,TGTGCCAGCTCACGTGGACAGGGTATTAATGAGCAGTTCTTC,CASSRGQGINEQFF
TRBV18,NA,TRBD2,TRBJ2-3,TGTGCCAGCTCTGCGATGTTAGCGGGATTCACAGATACGCAGTATTTT,CASSAMLAGFTDTQYF
TRBV18,NA,TRBD1,TRBJ1-4,TGTGCCAGCTCACCTGGCAGGGGGCAAGAAAAACTGTTTTTT,CASSPGRGQEKLFF
TRBV6-2/TRBV6-3,NA,TRBD2,TRBJ2-3,TGTGCCAGCAGTAAGATTAGCGGGAGGGCCGCAGATACGCAGTATTTT,CASSKISGRAADTQYF
TRBV18,NA,TRBD1,TRBJ2-7,TGTGCCAGCTCACCAGGAGGAGTAGGGGGCGGGTGGTACGAGCAGTACTTC,CASSPGGVGGGWYEQYF
TRBV5-6,once,TRBD2,TRBJ2-7,TGTGCCAGCACCTCGGGGGGATCCTACGAGCAGTACTTC,CASTSGGSYEQYF
TRBV10-3,NA,NA,TRBJ2-7,TGTGCCATCAGTCTGACAGAAAAAGCCTACGAGCAGTACTTC,CAISLTEKAYEQYF
TRBV12-5,NA,NA,TRBJ1-1,TGTGCTAGTGGTTTCCCTTGCACTGAAGCTTTCTTT,CASGFPCTEAFF
TRBV20-1,NA,TRBD2,TRBJ2-1,TGCAGTGCTAGTGGTGGGACTAGCGGCTACAATGAGCAGTTCTTC,CSASGGTSGYNEQFF